One and the same sample provided the 2 T cell receptor beta chains below, sequenced in a study of CD8+ T cells in alopecia areata. Stated treatment: oral pan-JAK inhibitor, 5-10 mg twice daily. The sequencing template was cDNA reverse transcribed from extracted RNA. The data were produced by immunoSEQ multiplex PCR, yet TCRdb's version contains in-frame clones alone and is incomplete. Here the sample spans about 200,000 clones, 60% being singletons. The input for sequencing was CD4+ T cells sorted from blood, taken at week 4, from a patient treated with tofacitinib. All receptors derive from a human donor with alopecia areata.

The chain joins TRBV6-5 to TRBJ1-6; maybe TRBD1 (5 bases). Germline values: CDR1 MNHEY, CDR2 SVGAGI. V was clipped by 0 bases and J by 8 bases, with 14 bases between them. The CDR3 extends over 16 amino acids. Written as DNA, the CDR3 is TGTGCCAGCAGTTACTCACCGGGGCCAAGGGATTCACCCCTCCACTTT. Protein product: CASSYSPGPRDSPLHF.

This clone was counted between two and nine times. V gene TRBV5-1 combines with J gene TRBJ2-7; TRBD1 matches 7 bases. This CDR3 region has 16 residues. V was clipped by 4 bases and J by 1 base; unmatched bases: 11. Germline V lookup: CDR1 SGHRS, CDR2 YFSETQ. CDR3 in DNA: TGCGCCAGCAGCGCAAATACCGGGACAGTTTCCTACGAGCAGTACTTC. It codes for CASSANTGTVSYEQYF. Variable domain in full (rest from reference TRBV5-1 and TRBJ2-7): KAGVTQTPRYLIKTRGQQVTLSCSPISGHRSVSWYQQTPGQGLQFLFEYFSETQRNKGNFPGRFSGRQFSNSRSEMNVSTLELGDSALYLCASSANTGTVSYEQYFGPGTRLTVT.